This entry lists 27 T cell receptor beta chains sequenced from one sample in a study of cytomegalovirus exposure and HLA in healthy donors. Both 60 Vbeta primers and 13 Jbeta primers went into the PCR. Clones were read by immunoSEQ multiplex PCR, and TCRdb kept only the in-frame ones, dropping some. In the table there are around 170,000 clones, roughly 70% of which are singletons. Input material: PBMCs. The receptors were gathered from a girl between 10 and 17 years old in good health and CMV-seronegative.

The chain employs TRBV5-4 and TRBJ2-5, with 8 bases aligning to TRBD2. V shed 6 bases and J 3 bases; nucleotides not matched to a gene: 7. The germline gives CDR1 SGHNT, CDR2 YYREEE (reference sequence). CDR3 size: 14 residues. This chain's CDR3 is CASTPSGGEETQYF. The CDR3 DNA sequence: TGTGCCAGCACTCCCAGCGGGGGTGAAGAGACCCAGTACTTC.

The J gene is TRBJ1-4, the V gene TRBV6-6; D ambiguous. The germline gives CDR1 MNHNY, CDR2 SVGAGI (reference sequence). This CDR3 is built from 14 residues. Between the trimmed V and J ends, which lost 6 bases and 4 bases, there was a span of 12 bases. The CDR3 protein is CASSSTRLNEKLFF. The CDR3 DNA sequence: TGTGCCAGCAGCTCGACACGCCTTAATGAAAAACTGTTTTTT.

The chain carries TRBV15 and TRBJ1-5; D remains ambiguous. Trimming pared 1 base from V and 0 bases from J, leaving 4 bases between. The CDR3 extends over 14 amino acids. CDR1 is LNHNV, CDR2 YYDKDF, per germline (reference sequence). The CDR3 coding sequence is TGTGCCACCAGCAGAGTTCATAGCAATCAGCCCCAGCATTTT. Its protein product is CATSRVHSNQPQHF. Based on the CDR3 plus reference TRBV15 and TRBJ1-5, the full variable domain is DAMVIQNPRYQVTQFGKPVTLSCSQTLNHNVMYWYQQKSSQAPKLLFHYYDKDFNNEADTPDNFQSRRPNTSFCFLDIRSPGLGDTAMYLCATSRVHSNQPQHFGDGTRLSIL.

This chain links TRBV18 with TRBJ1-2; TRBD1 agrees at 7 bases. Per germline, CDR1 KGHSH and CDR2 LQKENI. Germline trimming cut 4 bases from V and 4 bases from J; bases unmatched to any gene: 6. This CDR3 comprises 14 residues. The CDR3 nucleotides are TGTGCCAGCTCACTCAGGGACAGTCCCTATGGCTACACCTTC. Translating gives CASSLRDSPYGYTF.

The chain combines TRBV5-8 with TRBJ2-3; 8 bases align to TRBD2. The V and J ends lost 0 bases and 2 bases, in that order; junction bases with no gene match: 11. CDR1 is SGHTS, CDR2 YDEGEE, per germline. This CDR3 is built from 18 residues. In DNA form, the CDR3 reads TGTGCCAGCAGCTTGGAACCACGTTCGGGGGGGTCCACAGATACGCAGTATTTT. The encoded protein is CASSLEPRSGGSTDTQYF.

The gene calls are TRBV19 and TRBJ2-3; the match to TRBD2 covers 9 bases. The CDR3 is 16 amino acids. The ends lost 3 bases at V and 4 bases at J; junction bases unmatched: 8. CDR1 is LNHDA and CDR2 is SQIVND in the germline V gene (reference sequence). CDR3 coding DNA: TGTGCCAGTAGTATGGGATCTAGCGGGGCCCCAGATACGCAGTATTTT. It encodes CASSMGSSGAPDTQYF. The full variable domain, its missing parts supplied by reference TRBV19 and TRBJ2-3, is DGGITQSPKYLFRKEGQNVTLSCEQNLNHDAMYWYRQDPGQGLRLIYYSQIVNDFQKGDIAEGYSVSREKKESFPLTVTSAQKNPTAFYLCASSMGSSGAPDTQYFGPGTRLTVL.

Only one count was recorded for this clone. The CDR3, as DNA: TGTGCCAGCAGTGCTATGACTAGCGGGGACACCGGGGAGCTGTTTTTT. Translation: CASSAMTSGDTGELFF. The V and J genes are TRBV25-1 and TRBJ2-2, with TRBD2 matching over 11 bases. V trimming: 4 bases; J trimming: 3 bases; junction bases outside the gene matches: 4. In germline, CDR1 is MGHDK, CDR2 SYGVNS. This CDR3 spans 16 amino acids.

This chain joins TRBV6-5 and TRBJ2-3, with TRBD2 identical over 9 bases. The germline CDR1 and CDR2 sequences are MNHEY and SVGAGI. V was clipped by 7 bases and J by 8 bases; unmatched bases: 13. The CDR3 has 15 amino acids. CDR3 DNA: TGTGCCAGCACCCTACCGCCTAGCGGGGAAGGTACGCAGTATTTT. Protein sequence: CASTLPPSGEGTQYF.

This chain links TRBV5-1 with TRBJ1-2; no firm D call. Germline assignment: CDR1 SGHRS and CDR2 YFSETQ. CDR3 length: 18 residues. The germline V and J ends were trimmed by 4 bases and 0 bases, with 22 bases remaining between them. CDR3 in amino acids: CASSPTPGGSVPNYGYTF. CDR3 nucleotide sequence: TGCGCCAGCAGCCCCACCCCGGGAGGGTCGGTACCTAACTATGGCTACACCTTC.

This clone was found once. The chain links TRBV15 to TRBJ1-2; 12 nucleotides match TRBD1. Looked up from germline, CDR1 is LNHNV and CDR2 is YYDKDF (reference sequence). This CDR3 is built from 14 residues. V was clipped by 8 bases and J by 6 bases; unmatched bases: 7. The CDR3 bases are TGTGCCACCGGTAAGGGACAGGGGGCCGATGGCTACACCTTC. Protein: CATGKGQGADGYTF.

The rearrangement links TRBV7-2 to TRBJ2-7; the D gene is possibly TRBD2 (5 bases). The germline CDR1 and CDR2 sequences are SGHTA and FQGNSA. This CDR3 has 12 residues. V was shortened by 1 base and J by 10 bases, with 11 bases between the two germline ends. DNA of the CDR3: TGTGCCAGCAGCTTAGGAGGACTGGCCCAGTACTTC. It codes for CASSLGGLAQYF. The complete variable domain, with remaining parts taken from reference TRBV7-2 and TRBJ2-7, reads GAGVSQSPSNKVTEKGKDVELRCDPISGHTALYWYRQSLGQGLEFLIYFQGNSAPDKSGLPSDRFSAERTGGSVSTLTIQRTQQEDSAVYLCASSLGGLAQYFGPGTRLTVT.

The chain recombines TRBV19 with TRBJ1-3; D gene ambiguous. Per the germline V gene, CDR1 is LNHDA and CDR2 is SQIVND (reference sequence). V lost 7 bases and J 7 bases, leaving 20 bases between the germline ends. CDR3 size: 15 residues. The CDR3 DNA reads TGTGCCAGTAAGCGGCAAGGGTATCGGCGGAACACCATATATTTT. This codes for CASKRQGYRRNTIYF.

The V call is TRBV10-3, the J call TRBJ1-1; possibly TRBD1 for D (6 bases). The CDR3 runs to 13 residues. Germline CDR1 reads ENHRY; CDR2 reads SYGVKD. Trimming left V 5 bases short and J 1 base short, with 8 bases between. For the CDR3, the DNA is TGTGCCATCAGTAACAGGGAGAACACTGAAGCTTTCTTT. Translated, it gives CAISNRENTEAFF.

The CDR3 sequence: CASSYVQGALGTEAFF. CDR3 coding DNA: TGCGCCAGCAGCTACGTACAGGGGGCATTGGGTACTGAAGCTTTCTTT. This chain links TRBV5-1 with TRBJ1-1; 9 nucleotides line up with TRBD1. The germline V gene encodes CDR1 SGHRS and CDR2 YFSETQ. V shed 3 bases, J shed 5 bases, and the junction held 11 bases outside the gene matches. There are 16 residues in the CDR3.

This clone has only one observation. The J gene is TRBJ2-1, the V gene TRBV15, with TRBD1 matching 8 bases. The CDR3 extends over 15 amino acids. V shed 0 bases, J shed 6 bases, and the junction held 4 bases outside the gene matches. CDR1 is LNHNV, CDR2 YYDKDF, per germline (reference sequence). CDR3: CATSRDTDRVNEQFF. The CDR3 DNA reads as TGTGCCACCAGCAGAGATACGGACAGGGTCAATGAGCAGTTCTTC.

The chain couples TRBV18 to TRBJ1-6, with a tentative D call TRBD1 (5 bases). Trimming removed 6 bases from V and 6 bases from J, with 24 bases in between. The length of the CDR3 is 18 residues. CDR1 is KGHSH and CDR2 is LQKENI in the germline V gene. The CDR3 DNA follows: TGTGCCAGCTCGCCCCAGGACCAGCGTGGGACTTTTAATTCACCCCTCCACTTT. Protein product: CASSPQDQRGTFNSPLHF.

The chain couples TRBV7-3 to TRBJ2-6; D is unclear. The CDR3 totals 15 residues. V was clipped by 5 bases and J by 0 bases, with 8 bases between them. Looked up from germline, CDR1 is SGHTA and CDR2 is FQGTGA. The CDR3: CASSVWSSGANVLTF. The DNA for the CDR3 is TGTGCCAGCAGCGTGTGGAGCTCTGGGGCCAACGTCCTGACTTTC.

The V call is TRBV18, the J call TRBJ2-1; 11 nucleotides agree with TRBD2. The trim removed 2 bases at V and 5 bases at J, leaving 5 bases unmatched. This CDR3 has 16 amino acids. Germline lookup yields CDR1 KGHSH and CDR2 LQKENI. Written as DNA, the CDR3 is TGTGCCAGCTCACCAAATAGCGGGGGGGCTAACAATGAGCAGTTCTTC. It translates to CASSPNSGGANNEQFF.

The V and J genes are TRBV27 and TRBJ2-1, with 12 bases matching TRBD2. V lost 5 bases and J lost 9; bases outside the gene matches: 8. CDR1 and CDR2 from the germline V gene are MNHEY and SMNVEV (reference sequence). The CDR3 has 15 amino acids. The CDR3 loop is CASSGLAGGPGEQFF. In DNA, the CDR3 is TGTGCCAGCAGTGGCCTAGCGGGGGGGCCGGGTGAGCAGTTCTTC.

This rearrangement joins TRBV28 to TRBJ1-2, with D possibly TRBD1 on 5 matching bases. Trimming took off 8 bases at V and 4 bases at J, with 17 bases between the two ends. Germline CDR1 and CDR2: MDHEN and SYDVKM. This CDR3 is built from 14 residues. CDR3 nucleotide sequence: TGTGCCAGCTGGACGGGACGCGGGGGCTATGGCTACACCTTC. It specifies CASWTGRGGYGYTF.

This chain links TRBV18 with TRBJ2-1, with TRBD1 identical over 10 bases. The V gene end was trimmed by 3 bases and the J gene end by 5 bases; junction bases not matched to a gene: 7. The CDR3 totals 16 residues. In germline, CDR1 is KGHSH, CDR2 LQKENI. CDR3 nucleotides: TGTGCCAGCTCACCCTTGGTCGGGACAGGGGACAATGAGCAGTTCTTC. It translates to CASSPLVGTGDNEQFF.

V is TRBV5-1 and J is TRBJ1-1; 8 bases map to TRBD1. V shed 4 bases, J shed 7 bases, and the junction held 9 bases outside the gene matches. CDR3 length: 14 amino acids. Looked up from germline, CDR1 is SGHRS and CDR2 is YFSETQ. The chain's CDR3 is CASSALIDRGEAFF. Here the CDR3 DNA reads TGCGCCAGCAGCGCCTTAATCGACAGGGGTGAAGCTTTCTTT.

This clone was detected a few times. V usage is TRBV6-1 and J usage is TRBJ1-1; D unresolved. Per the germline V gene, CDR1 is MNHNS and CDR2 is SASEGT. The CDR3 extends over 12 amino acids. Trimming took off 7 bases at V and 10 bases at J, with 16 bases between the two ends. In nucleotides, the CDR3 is TGTGCCAGCAATCCAAAGAGGGAGGCAGCTTTCTTT. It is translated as CASNPKREAAFF.

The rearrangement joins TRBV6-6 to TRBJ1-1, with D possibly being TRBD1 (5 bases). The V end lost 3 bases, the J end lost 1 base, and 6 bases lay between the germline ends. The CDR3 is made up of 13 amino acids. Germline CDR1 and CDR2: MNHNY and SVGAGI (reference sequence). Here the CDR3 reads CASSYTGNTEAFF. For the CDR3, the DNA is TGTGCCAGCAGTTATACAGGGAACACTGAAGCTTTCTTT.

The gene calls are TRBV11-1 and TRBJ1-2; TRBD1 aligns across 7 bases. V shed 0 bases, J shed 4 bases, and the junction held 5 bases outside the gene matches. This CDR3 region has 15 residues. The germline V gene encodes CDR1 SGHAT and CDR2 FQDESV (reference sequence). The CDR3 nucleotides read TGTGCCAGCAGCTTAGCAGGGGGCGATCTCTATGGCTACACCTTC. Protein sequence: CASSLAGGDLYGYTF.

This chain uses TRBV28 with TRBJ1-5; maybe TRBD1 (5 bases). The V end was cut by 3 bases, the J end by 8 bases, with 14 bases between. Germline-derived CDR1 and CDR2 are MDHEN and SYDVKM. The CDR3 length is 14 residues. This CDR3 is CASSFWGSQEPQHF. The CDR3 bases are TGTGCCAGCAGTTTTTGGGGCTCTCAGGAGCCCCAGCATTTT.

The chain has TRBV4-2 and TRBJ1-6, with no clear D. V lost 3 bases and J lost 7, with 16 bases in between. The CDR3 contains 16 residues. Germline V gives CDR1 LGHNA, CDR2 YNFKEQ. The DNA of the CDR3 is TGTGCCAGCAGCCACGGTCCGACACGGGGAAATTCACCCCTCCACTTT. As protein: CASSHGPTRGNSPLHF.